This TCR beta chain emerged from a study of vaccination and CD4 T cells after COVID-19. Scientists ran DNA taken from cultured CD4+ T cells through the Oncomine TCR Beta short-read assay for sequencing. Each CDR3 protein gets one entry after TCRdb re-called the PCR reads with MiXCR. The top ten hold under 4.5% of the sample, which has just under 20,000 distinct CDR3 sequences, more than 40% seen once. As for this clonotype: Its antigen is unidentified.

The treatment here: roughly 10-day PBMC culture with coronavirus spike peptide pools or control peptides (ViraFEST assay). Wells contained around 1.8 million PBMCs each, and these were cultured with roughly 9.9 IU/ml IL-2 and approximately 9.5 ug/ml peptide pools. The junction had 5 bases not matched to a gene; V was cut back by 0 bases and J by 7 bases. Germline V gene sequence: CDR1 SGHNT, CDR2 YENEEA. The CDR3 is made up of 15 amino acids. V gene TRBV11-3 combines with J gene TRBJ2-7; 11 bases match TRBD2. The sequencing here drew on CD4+ T cells from blood, cultured in vitro, taken before SARS-CoV-2 vaccination. The TCR comes from a human donor who had recovered from COVID-19. The CDR3 sequence: CASSLELAGVNEQYF. Written as DNA, the CDR3 is TGTGCCAGCAGCTTAGAACTAGCGGGAGTCAATGAGCAGTACTTC.